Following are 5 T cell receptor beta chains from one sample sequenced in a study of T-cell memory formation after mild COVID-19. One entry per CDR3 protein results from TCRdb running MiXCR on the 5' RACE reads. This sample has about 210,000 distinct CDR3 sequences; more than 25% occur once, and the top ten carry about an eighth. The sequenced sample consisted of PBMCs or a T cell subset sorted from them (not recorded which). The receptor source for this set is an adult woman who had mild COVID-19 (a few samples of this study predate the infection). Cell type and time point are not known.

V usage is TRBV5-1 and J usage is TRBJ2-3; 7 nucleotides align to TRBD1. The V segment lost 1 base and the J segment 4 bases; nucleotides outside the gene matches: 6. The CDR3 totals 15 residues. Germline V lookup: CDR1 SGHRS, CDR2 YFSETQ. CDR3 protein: CASSLSQGTADTQYF. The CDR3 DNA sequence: TGCGCCAGCAGCTTGTCGCAGGGGACAGCAGATACGCAGTATTTT.

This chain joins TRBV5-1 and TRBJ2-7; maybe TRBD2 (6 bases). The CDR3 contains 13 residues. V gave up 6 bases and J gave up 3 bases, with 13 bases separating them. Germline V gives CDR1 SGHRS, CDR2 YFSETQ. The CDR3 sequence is CASKTIGGYEQYF. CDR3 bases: TGCGCCAGCAAGACCATCGGGGGCTACGAGCAGTACTTC. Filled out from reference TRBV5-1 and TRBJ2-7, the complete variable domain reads KAGVTQTPRYLIKTRGQQVTLSCSPISGHRSVSWYQQTPGQGLQFLFEYFSETQRNKGNFPGRFSGRQFSNSRSEMNVSTLELGDSALYLCASKTIGGYEQYFGPGTRLTVT.

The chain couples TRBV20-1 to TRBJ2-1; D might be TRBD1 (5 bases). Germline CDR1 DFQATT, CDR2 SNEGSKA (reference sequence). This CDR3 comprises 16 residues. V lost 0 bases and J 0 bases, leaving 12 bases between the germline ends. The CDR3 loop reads CSARDQGLSSYNEQFF. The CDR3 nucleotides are TGCAGTGCTAGAGATCAGGGCTTGAGCTCCTACAATGAGCAGTTCTTC.

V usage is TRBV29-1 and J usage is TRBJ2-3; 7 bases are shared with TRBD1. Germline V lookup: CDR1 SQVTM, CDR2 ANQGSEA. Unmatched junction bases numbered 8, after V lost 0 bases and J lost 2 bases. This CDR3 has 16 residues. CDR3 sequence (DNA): TGCAGCGTTGAAGAAGCGAGACAGGGAACCACAGATACGCAGTATTTT. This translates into CSVEEARQGTTDTQYF.

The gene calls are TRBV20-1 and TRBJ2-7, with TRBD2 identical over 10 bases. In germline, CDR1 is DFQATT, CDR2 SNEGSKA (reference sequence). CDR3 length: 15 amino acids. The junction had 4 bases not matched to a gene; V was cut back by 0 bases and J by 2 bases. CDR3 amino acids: CSARDFTSGTYEQYF. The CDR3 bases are TGCAGTGCTAGAGATTTCACTAGCGGGACCTACGAGCAGTACTTC.